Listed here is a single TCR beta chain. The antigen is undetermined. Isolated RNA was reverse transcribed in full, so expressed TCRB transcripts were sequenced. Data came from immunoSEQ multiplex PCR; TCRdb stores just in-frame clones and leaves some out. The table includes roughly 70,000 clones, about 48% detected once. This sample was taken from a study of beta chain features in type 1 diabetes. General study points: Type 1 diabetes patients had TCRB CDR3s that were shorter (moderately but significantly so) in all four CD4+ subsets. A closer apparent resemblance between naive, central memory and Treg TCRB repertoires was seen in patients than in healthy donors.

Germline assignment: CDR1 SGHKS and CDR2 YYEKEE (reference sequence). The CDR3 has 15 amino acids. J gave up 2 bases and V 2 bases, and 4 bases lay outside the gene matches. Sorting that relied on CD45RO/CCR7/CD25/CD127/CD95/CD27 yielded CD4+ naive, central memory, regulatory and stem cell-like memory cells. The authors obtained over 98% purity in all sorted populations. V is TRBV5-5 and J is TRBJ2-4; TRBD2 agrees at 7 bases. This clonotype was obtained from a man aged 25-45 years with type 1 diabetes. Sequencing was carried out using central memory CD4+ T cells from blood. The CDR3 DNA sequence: TGTGCCAGCAGCTTAGGCGGGAGTTCCAAAAACATTCAGTACTTC. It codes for CASSLGGSSKNIQYF.